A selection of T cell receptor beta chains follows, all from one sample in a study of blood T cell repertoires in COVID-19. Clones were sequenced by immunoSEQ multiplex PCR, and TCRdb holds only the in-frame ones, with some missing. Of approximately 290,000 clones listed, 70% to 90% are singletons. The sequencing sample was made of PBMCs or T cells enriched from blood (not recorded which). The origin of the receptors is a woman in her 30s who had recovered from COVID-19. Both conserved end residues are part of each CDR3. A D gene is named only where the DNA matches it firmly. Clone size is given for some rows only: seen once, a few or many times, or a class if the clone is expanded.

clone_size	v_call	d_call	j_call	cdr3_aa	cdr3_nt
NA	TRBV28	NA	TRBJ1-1	CASSWGDTEAFF	TGTGCCAGCAGTTGGGGGGACACTGAAGCTTTCTTT
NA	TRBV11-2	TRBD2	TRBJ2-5	CASSTGLEETQYF	TGTGCCAGCAGCACAGGACTAGAAGAGACCCAGTACTTC
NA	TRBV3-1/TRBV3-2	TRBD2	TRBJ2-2	CASSQVRLAGETGELFF	TGTGCCAGCAGCCAAGTCCGACTAGCGGGGGAAACCGGGGAGCTGTTTTTT
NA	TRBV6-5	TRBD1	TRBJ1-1	CASNPSTGGTEAFF	TGTGCCAGCAATCCATCGACAGGGGGCACTGAAGCTTTCTTT
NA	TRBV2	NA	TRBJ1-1	CASSSTGNTEAFF	TGTGCCAGCAGTTCAACAGGGAACACTGAAGCTTTCTTT
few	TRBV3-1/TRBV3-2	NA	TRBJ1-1	CASSARQTHTEAFF	TGTGCCAGCAGCGCCAGACAAACCCACACTGAAGCTTTCTTT
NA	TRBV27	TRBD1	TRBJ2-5	CASSYRTGELETQYF	TGTGCCAGCAGTTACCGGACAGGGGAGTTGGAGACCCAGTACTTC
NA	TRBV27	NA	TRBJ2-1	CASSLEGEIYNEQFF	TGTGCCAGCAGTTTAGAGGGAGAAATCTACAATGAGCAGTTCTTC
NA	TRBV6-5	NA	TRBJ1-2	CASSYDGGWGYGYTF	TGTGCCAGCAGTTACGATGGAGGATGGGGCTATGGCTACACCTTC
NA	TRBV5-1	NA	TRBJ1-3	CASSLGASGNTIYF	TGCGCCAGCAGCTTGGGGGCCTCTGGAAACACCATATATTTT
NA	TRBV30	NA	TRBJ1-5	CAWTQGGGGNQPQHF	TGTGCCTGGACCCAGGGTGGTGGCGGAAATCAGCCCCAGCATTTT
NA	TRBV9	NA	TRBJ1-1	CASSSYGHNTEAFF	TGTGCCAGCAGCTCGTACGGTCATAACACTGAAGCTTTCTTT
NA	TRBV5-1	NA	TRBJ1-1	CASSLERGAEAFF	TGCGCCAGCAGCTTGGAAAGGGGCGCTGAAGCTTTCTTT
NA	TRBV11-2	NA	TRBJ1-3	CASSPGPGNTIYF	TGTGCCAGCAGCCCAGGGCCTGGAAACACCATATATTTT
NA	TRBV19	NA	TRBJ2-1	CATRMGRHNEQFF	TGTGCCACCCGCATGGGGAGACACAATGAGCAGTTCTTC
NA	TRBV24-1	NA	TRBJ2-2	CATISITGELFF	TGTGCCACCATCTCTATAACCGGGGAGCTGTTTTTT
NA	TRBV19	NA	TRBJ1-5	CASRLLSRNQPQHF	TGTGCCAGTAGGCTGTTGTCCAGAAATCAGCCCCAGCATTTT
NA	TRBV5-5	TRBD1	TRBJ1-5	CASSWGQGQHQPQHF	TGTGCCAGCAGCTGGGGACAGGGGCAACATCAGCCCCAGCATTTT
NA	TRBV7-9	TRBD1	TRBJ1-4	CASSRTTGGGEKLFF	TGTGCCAGCAGCCGTACTACAGGGGGCGGTGAAAAACTGTTTTTT
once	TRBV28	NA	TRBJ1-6	CASRSGHGNSPLHF	TGTGCCAGCAGATCGGGACACGGGAATTCACCCCTCCACTTT
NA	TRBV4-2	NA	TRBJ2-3	CASSQGANTQYF	TGTGCCAGCAGCCAAGGCGCCAATACGCAGTATTTT
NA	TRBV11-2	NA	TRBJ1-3	CASSPKGEGRTGNTIYF	TGTGCCAGCAGCCCGAAGGGGGAGGGGAGAACTGGAAACACCATATATTTT
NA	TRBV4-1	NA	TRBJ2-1	CASSAWGVLVGHNEQFF	TGCGCCAGCAGCGCATGGGGAGTACTAGTGGGCCACAATGAGCAGTTCTTC
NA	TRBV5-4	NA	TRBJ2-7	CASSILSDPGEQYF	TGTGCCAGCAGCATACTGTCGGATCCAGGGGAGCAGTACTTC
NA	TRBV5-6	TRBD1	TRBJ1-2	CASSDPSQGAQGYTF	TGTGCCAGCAGCGACCCCTCTCAGGGGGCGCAGGGCTACACCTTC
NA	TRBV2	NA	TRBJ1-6	CASSEGPRRGSPLHF	TGTGCCAGCAGTGAAGGACCCAGAAGAGGTTCACCCCTCCACTTT
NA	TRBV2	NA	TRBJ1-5	CASSGGRIRQPQHF	TGTGCCAGCAGTGGTGGCAGGATCCGTCAGCCCCAGCATTTT
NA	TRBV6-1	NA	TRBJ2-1	CASSEEGFVLNEQFF	TGTGCCAGCAGTGAAGAGGGGTTTGTGTTGAATGAGCAGTTCTTC
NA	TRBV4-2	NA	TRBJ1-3	CASSLSPVRSLSSGNTIYF	TGTGCCAGCTCACTATCACCGGTTCGATCTCTGAGCTCTGGAAACACCATATATTTT
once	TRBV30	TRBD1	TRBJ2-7	CAWNRGQRGEQYF	TGTGCCTGGAATAGGGGGCAACGAGGCGAGCAGTACTTC
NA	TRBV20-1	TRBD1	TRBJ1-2	CSASQTGGLGYGYTF	TGCAGTGCTAGTCAGACAGGGGGCCTCGGCTATGGCTACACCTTC
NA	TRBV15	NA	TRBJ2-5	CATLGGAGQETQYF	TGTGCCACTCTCGGCGGCGCGGGACAAGAGACCCAGTACTTC